This T cell receptor beta chain was sequenced in a study of T cells in Graves' hyperthyroidism and ophthalmopathy. Study conclusions and caveats: Ophthalmopathy prediction by the model preceded onset by a median about 6 months.

TCR beta CDR3 region amplification was performed from RNA transcripts. RT-PCR in the first round (using the HTBI primer set) targeted the TCR CDR3. In TCRdb, the multiplex PCR reads were re-called with MiXCR into one record per CDR3 protein. The sample includes nearly 600,000 distinct CDR3 sequences, more than 11% of them seen just once. This clonotype was seen repeatedly, ten times or more. What it binds is unknown. Its ends do not fully match the called genes, so a read error is possible. Germline V CDR1 and CDR2: SGHTA, FQGNSA. The CDR3 totals 16 residues. This receptor was taken from a woman aged 25 to 39 with Graves' hyperthyroidism that later progressed to Graves' ophthalmopathy. This rearrangement joins TRBV7-2 to TRBJ2-2, with D perhaps assigned TRBD1 or TRBD2 (6 bases each). The sequenced material came from blood. Here the CDR3 reads CASSSVEGGNAGELFF. The CDR3 nucleotides are TGTGCCAGCAGCTCGGTGGAAGGGGGGAACGCCGGGGAGCTGTTTTTT.